Listed here are 2 T cell receptor beta chains from one sample, sequenced in a study of regulatory T cells in long-lasting Graves disease. The time point was: newly diagnosed GD, antithyroid drugs for less than 3 months. Construction of the TCR library relied on RNA isolated from PBMCs. HTBI primers from iRepertoire and Arm-PCR of CDR3 regions yielded the TCR beta libraries. Using its own MiXCR run on the multiplex PCR reads, TCRdb lists one record per CDR3 protein. This sample has roughly 500,000 distinct CDR3 sequences, with roughly 12% found just once. These same records also appear under a second study, on T cells in Graves' hyperthyroidism and ophthalmopathy.

Sequenced here: peripheral blood mononuclear cells (PBMCs), sampled at new diagnosis, from a patient treated with antithyroid drugs. The source is a young man with Graves disease.

There are many counts of this clonotype. The CDR3 coding sequence is TGTGCCAGCAGTCCATTACAGGGGGCGTCCGATGGCTACACCTTC. This gives the protein CASSPLQGASDGYTF. V and J are TRBV12-3 or TRBV12-4 and TRBJ1-2, with TRBD1 identical over 9 bases. V lost 5 bases, J lost 6 bases, and 10 bases stayed unmatched. The CDR3 has 15 amino acids.

The chain employs TRBV5-4 and TRBJ2-7; the D call may be TRBD1 or TRBD2 (5 bases each). Germline V gene lookup returns CDR1 SGHNT and CDR2 YYREEE (reference sequence). The V end lost 2 bases, the J end lost 3 bases, and 15 bases lay between the germline ends. The CDR3 runs 15 residues. The DNA of the CDR3 is TGTGCCAGCAGCTTCGCCGGGGCAAGTATCTACGAGCAGTACTTC. Translating gives CASSFAGASIYEQYF.